Only a few counts were recorded for the clone carrying this T cell receptor (beta chain). What it recognizes is unknown. This sample is part of a study of identical twins. Study-level results: Zero-insertion analyses might be partly confounded by invariant T cells like MAIT and iNKT. Fewer insertions were carried by abundant cord blood beta clonotypes, but none was seen in memory repertoires.

TCRdb reprocessed the 5' RACE reads with MiXCR, giving one entry per CDR3 protein. This sample carries 640,000 or so distinct CDR3 sequences, roughly 6% of them seen once, and the ten largest clones take about 1.8%. No donor was unhealthy or non-Caucasian. Sequences were obtained from naive T cells sorted from blood. The TCR originated in a man younger than 30 in good health.

DNA for the CDR3: TGTGCCACCAGCAGAGATCTCACCCCCTCGGAGGCGTATTTT. This translates into CATSRDLTPSEAYF. J is TRBJ2-3 and V is TRBV15, with D maybe TRBD2 (5 bases). V lost 0 bases and J 14 bases, leaving 18 bases between the germline ends. The CDR3 runs 14 residues. Germline loops: CDR1 LNHNV, CDR2 YYDKDF (reference sequence).